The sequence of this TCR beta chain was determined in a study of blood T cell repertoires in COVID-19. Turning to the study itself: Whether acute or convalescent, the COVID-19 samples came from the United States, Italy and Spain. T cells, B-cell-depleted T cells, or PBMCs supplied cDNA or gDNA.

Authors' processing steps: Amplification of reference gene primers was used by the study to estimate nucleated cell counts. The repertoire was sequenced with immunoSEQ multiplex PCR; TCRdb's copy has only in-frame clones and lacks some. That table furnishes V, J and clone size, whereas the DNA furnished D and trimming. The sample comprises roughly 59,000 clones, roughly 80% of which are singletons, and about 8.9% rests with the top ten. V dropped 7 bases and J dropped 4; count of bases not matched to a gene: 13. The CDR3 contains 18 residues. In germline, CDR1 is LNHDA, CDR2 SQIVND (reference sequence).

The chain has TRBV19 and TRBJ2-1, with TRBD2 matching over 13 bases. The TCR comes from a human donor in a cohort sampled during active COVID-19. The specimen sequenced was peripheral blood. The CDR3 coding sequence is TGTGCCAGTACCGAAAGAGGGGGACTAGCGGGGCAATACAATGAGCAGTTCTTC. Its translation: CASTERGGLAGQYNEQFF.